The 15 T cell receptor beta chains below all came from one sample that was sequenced in a study of blood T cell repertoires in COVID-19. Only in-frame clones appear in the TCRdb table, and some are missing; sequencing was by immunoSEQ multiplex PCR. Of over 200,000 clones listed, just over 85% were seen once; the top ten hold 1.5%. Sequencing was performed on peripheral blood. These receptors came from a man between 18 and 35 years old with active or convalescent COVID-19.

The rearrangement joins TRBV12-5 to TRBJ1-5; 10 bases align to TRBD1. The CDR3 sequence is 15 residues long. From germline, CDR1 is LGHNT and CDR2 FRNRAP. V trimming: 4 bases; J trimming: 4 bases; junction bases outside the gene matches: 4. This CDR3 reads CASGYGTGDNQPQHF. The CDR3 DNA is TGTGCTAGTGGTTACGGGACAGGGGATAATCAGCCCCAGCATTTT.

The chain carries TRBV30 and TRBJ2-7; 8 bases are a match to TRBD1. The CDR3 contains 12 residues. CDR1 and CDR2 from the germline V gene are GTSNPN and SVGIG (reference sequence). J gave up 6 bases and V 5 bases, and 6 bases lay outside the gene matches. This chain's CDR3 is CAWGSDRVEQYF. In nucleotides, the CDR3 is TGTGCCTGGGGATCGGACAGGGTCGAGCAGTACTTC. Drawing the rest from reference TRBV30 and TRBJ2-7, the complete variable domain is SQTIHQWPATLVQPVGSPLSLECTVEGTSNPNLYWYRQAAGRGLQLLFYSVGIGQISSEVPQNLSASRPQDRQFILSSKKLLLSDSGFYLCAWGSDRVEQYFGPGTRLTVT.

The V and J genes are TRBV3-1 (or the pseudogene TRBV3-2) and TRBJ1-5; D perhaps matches TRBD1 (5 bases). V was trimmed by 6 bases and J by 6 bases, leaving 15 bases between them. The V gene's germline CDR1 is LGHDT and CDR2 YNNKEL (reference sequence). This CDR3 has 14 residues. CDR3 in amino acids: CASRDTGVGQPQHF. In DNA, the CDR3 is TGTGCCAGCAGAGACACGGGGGTGGGTCAGCCCCAGCATTTT.

This chain connects TRBV5-4 to TRBJ1-6, with 7 bases fitting TRBD1. The CDR3 sequence is 16 residues long. V shed 1 base, J shed 9 bases, and the junction held 10 bases outside the gene matches. Germline assignment: CDR1 SGHNT and CDR2 YYREEE (reference sequence). CDR3 in amino acids: CASSLKKGAKGSPLHF. CDR3 nucleotides: TGTGCCAGCAGCTTGAAGAAGGGGGCGAAGGGTTCACCCCTCCACTTT. The whole variable domain, filled in from reference TRBV5-4 and TRBJ1-6, reads ETGVTQSPTHLIKTRGQQVTLRCSSQSGHNTVSWYQQALGQGPQFIFQYYREEENGRGNFPPRFSGLQFPNYSSELNVNALELDDSALYLCASSLKKGAKGSPLHFGNGTRLTVT.

The CDR3 sequence is CASSQYGRLAPEKYF. CDR3 DNA sequence: TGTGCCAGCAGCCAATACGGAAGACTAGCCCCGGAGAAGTATTTT. This chain uses TRBV14 with TRBJ2-3; TRBD2 aligns across 7 bases. The length of the CDR3 is 15 residues. Germline trimming cut 2 bases from V and 13 bases from J; bases unmatched to any gene: 15. CDR1 is SGHDN, CDR2 FVKESK, per germline.

The chain carries TRBV11-2 and TRBJ2-3; D possibly corresponds to TRBD2 (6 bases). The ends were cut back, 5 bases at V and 4 bases at J, with 10 bases in the middle. The CDR3 consists of 13 residues. CDR1 and CDR2 from the germline V gene are SGHAT and FQNNGV. For the CDR3, the DNA is TGTGCCAGCAGCACTAGCCGTCCAGATACGCAGTATTTT. This translates into CASSTSRPDTQYF.

The rearrangement joins TRBV9 to TRBJ2-1, with D maybe TRBD2 (5 bases). CDR1 is SGDLS, CDR2 YYNGEE, per germline. This CDR3 comprises 17 residues. V lost 0 bases and J 8 bases, leaving 21 bases between the germline ends. The CDR3 coding sequence is TGTGCCAGCAGCGTAGGTGACATAGTCCCCTTCGGGGATGAGCAGTTCTTC. This codes for CASSVGDIVPFGDEQFF.

The J gene is TRBJ2-3, the V gene TRBV28, with 7 bases aligning to TRBD2. The ends lost 3 bases at V and 4 bases at J; junction bases unmatched: 7. This CDR3 spans 15 amino acids. Germline V gives CDR1 MDHEN, CDR2 SYDVKM. The CDR3 protein is CASSFSGLEADTQYF. CDR3 bases: TGTGCCAGCAGTTTTTCCGGACTAGAGGCAGATACGCAGTATTTT.

The chain recombines TRBV28 with TRBJ1-6, with a tentative D call TRBD1 (5 bases). The V end was cut by 6 bases, the J end by 10 bases, with 16 bases between. The CDR3 spans 14 residues. CDR1 MDHEN and CDR2 SYDVKM come from the germline V gene. The CDR3 sequence: CASSTGPSWSPLHF. The CDR3 DNA follows: TGTGCCAGCAGCACAGGACCGTCTTGGTCACCCCTCCACTTT.

The J gene is TRBJ2-2, the V gene TRBV3-1 (or the pseudogene TRBV3-2); D gene uncertain. V was shortened by 1 base and J by 1 base, with 16 bases between the two germline ends. Germline V lookup: CDR1 LGHDT, CDR2 YNNKEL (reference sequence). This CDR3 is 18 amino acids long. CDR3 DNA sequence: TGTGCCAGCAGCCAAGTCGGTTCTGCCCTGCTGAACACCGGGGAGCTGTTTTTT. Amino acids: CASSQVGSALLNTGELFF.

The J gene is TRBJ2-3, the V gene TRBV30, with no clear D. With 2 bases removed from V and 4 bases from J, the gap between germline ends came to 7 bases. Germline values: CDR1 GTSNPN, CDR2 SVGIG (reference sequence). The CDR3 length is 12 residues. The DNA for the CDR3 is TGTGCCTGGAGTAACTACGCAGATACGCAGTATTTT. Protein product: CAWSNYADTQYF.

The chain has TRBV12-3 or TRBV12-4 and TRBJ2-5; D is perhaps TRBD2 (6 bases). V lost 4 bases and J 13 bases, leaving 19 bases between the germline ends. The CDR3 is 13 residues long. The CDR3 here is CASSSRGGDRLYF. CDR3 in DNA: TGTGCCAGCAGTTCAAGGGGCGGGGATCGGTTGTACTTC.

Turning to this clone: One end of the junction varies from germline; a read error may be responsible. The chain has TRBV7-7 and TRBJ2-1, with 10 positions matching TRBD2. This CDR3 has 18 residues. From germline, CDR1 is SSHAT and CDR2 FNYEAQ (reference sequence). The CDR3 DNA follows: TGTGCTAGCAGCCCCCACGCTCCACTAGCGGGGTTCGGCGATGAGCAGTTCTTC. It codes for CASSPHAPLAGFGDEQFF.

V usage is TRBV5-4 and J usage is TRBJ1-2, with D maybe TRBD1 (6 bases). CDR3 length equals 14 residues. Germline V gives CDR1 SGHNT, CDR2 YYREEE (reference sequence). V was clipped by 4 bases and J by 0 bases, with 10 bases between them. The CDR3 reads CASSLDRANYGYTF. The CDR3 DNA reads TGTGCCAGCAGCCTGGACAGAGCTAACTATGGCTACACCTTC.

The chain links TRBV11-2 to TRBJ1-3; D might be TRBD1 (6 bases). Per germline, CDR1 SGHAT and CDR2 FQNNGV. CDR3 length equals 14 residues. Trimming took off 4 bases at V and 9 bases at J, with 16 bases between the two ends. This CDR3 reads CASSYGGARLTIYF. Here the CDR3 DNA reads TGTGCCAGCAGCTATGGGGGGGCGAGACTCACCATATATTTT.